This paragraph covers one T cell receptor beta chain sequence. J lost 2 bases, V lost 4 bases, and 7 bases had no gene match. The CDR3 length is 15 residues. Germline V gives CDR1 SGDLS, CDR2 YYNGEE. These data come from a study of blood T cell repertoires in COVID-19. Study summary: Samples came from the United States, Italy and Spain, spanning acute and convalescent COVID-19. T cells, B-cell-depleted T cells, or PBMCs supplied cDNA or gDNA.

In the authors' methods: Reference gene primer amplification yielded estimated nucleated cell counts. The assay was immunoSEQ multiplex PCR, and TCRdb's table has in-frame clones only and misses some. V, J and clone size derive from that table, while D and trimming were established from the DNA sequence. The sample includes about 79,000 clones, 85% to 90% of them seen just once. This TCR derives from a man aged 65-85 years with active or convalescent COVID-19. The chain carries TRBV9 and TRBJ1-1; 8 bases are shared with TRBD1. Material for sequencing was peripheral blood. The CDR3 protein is CASSLGTGPNTEAFF. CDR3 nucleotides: TGTGCCAGCAGCCTGGGGACAGGACCCAACACTGAAGCTTTCTTT.